This T cell receptor beta chain originates from a study of T cell changes during pregnancy in multiple sclerosis. Germline V CDR1 and CDR2: MNHEY, SMNVEV (reference sequence). This CDR3 is 15 amino acids long. Unmatched junction bases numbered 5, after V lost 3 bases and J lost 10 bases. Measured with immunoSEQ multiplex PCR; TCRdb has only the in-frame clones, and not every one. The sample has tens of thousands of clones, more than 90% seen once. The sample in question was peripheral blood, obtained after pregnancy. This receptor was identified in a female donor in good health, enrolled as a control in a pregnancy study. This chain uses TRBV27 with TRBJ2-4; TRBD2 matches at 14 bases. CDR3 amino acids: CASSLGLAGVGIQYF. The CDR3 nucleotides read TGTGCCAGCAGTTTGGGACTAGCGGGAGTAGGGATTCAGTACTTC.